This T cell receptor (beta chain) is drawn from a study of shared clonotypes between healthy human individuals. Measured with immunoSEQ multiplex PCR; TCRdb has only the in-frame clones, and not every one. The sample carries around 940,000 clones, approximately 76% recorded once. CDR1 is SGHRS, CDR2 YFSETQ, per germline. V shed 2 bases and J 7 bases; nucleotides not matched to a gene: 4. The length of the CDR3 is 14 residues. Of note for this clone: This sample also contains other DNA sequences that code for the same CDR3.

Input material: memory CD4+ T cells sorted from blood. Regarding subset: CD45RA-negative fraction. The chain links TRBV5-1 to TRBJ1-4; 8 bases map to TRBD1. This receptor was identified in a man between 18 and 35 years old in good health. CDR3 amino acids: CASSLGQGGEKLFF. The CDR3, as DNA: TGCGCCAGCAGCTTAGGACAGGGAGGTGAAAAACTGTTTTTT.